This T cell receptor (beta chain) was captured by sequencing in a study of spatial heterogeneity in lung cancer. Looking at the study overall: Median follow-up for sequenced PBMC samples was two to three years after resection, when such samples existed. Among detected sequences, beta-chain ones consistently exceeded alpha-chain ones in number.

Time point here: blood at routine non-recurrence follow-up after resection. No cells were sorted before sequencing. The whole RNA sequenced was extracted from tumor, nontumor lung or frozen PBMC. On each TCR cDNA molecule, a unique molecular identifier was present. TCRdb independently ran MiXCR on the 5' RACE reads; one entry per CDR3 protein. The data show tens of thousands of distinct CDR3 sequences, 10% to 15% seen once. The germline V and J ends were trimmed by 5 bases and 2 bases, with 21 bases remaining between them. The CDR3 is 17 residues long. Germline V gene sequence: CDR1 SGHAT, CDR2 FQDESV (reference sequence).

The sample here was PBMCs, taken at follow-up. The sequence was collected from a male donor with early-stage non-small cell lung cancer. The chain joins TRBV11-1 to TRBJ1-2; D unclear. CDR3 amino acids: CASSPRGDQILNYGYTF. CDR3 nucleotides: TGTGCCAGCAGCCCTAGAGGCGACCAAATACTGAACTATGGCTACACCTTC.